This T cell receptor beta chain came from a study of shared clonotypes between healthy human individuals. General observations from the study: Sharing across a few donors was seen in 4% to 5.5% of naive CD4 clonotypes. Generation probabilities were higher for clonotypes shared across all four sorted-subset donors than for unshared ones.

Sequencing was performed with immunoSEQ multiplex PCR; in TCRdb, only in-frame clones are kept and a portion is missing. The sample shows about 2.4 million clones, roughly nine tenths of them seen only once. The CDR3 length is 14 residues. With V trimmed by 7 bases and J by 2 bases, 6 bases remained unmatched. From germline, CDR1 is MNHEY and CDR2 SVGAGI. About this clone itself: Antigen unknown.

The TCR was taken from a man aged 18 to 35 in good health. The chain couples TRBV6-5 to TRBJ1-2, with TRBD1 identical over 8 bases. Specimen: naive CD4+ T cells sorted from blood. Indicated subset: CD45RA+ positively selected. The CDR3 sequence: CASKRGQDNYGYTF. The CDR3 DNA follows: TGTGCCAGCAAGCGGGGACAGGACAACTATGGCTACACCTTC.